The source of this TCR beta chain is a study of blood T cells in healthy people across ages. The second PCR ran about 6 to 11 cycles with a sample-barcoded 5' primer and J-beta primers. From the 5' RACE reads, TCRdb called clonotypes with MiXCR, one entry per CDR3 protein. The profile shows fewer than 2,000,000 distinct CDR3 sequences, approximately 40% of them singletons. The germline V gene has CDR1 SGHDT and CDR2 YYEEEE. CDR3 length: 13 amino acids. Germline trimming cut 3 bases from V and 10 bases from J; bases unmatched to any gene: 5. The sequence was collected from a human donor in good health. The sequenced sample was blood. This rearrangement joins TRBV5-6 to TRBJ2-1; 9 bases line up with TRBD1. CDR3 amino acids: CASSWSTGGEQFF. As DNA, the CDR3 is TGTGCCAGCAGCTGGTCCACAGGGGGCGAGCAGTTCTTC.